The rows below give T cell receptor beta chains drawn from one sample of a study of T cells in Graves' hyperthyroidism and ophthalmopathy. TCRdb ran MiXCR on the multiplex PCR reads and lists one entry per CDR3 protein. Of more than 550,000 distinct CDR3 sequences listed, roughly a sixth are singletons. Sequencing was done on a sample of blood. The receptors come from a man aged 50 to 60 with Graves' hyperthyroidism. Each CDR3 is given with its conserved first and last residue. D genes are given only for firm matches. A clone size is listed for some rows: how often the clone was seen (once, few, many), or a class if it is expanded.

J: TRBJ1-2
size: -
D: TRBD1
V: TRBV29-1
DNA: TGCAGCGTGCAAATGGGACAGGGGCGCTACACCTTC
CDR3: CSVQMGQGRYTF

J: TRBJ1-1
size: many
D: -
V: TRBV2
DNA: TGTGCCAGCACCCAAGGGCTGAACACTGAAGCTTTCTTT
CDR3: CASTQGLNTEAFF

J: TRBJ1-1
size: -
D: -
V: TRBV7-9
DNA: TGTGCCAGCAGCTCTCGACAGACTAACTACATATCGAACAGTGAAGCTTTCTTT
CDR3: CASSSRQTNYISNSEAFF

J: TRBJ1-4
size: many
D: -
V: TRBV7-9
DNA: TGTGCCAGCAGCTTACGGGAGATCGCCGAAAAACTGTTTTTT
CDR3: CASSLREIAEKLFF

J: TRBJ2-7
size: few
D: TRBD1
V: TRBV29-1
DNA: TGCAGCGTTGGCGGACAGGGGCGCGAGCAGTACTTC
CDR3: CSVGGQGREQYF

J: TRBJ2-4
size: -
D: TRBD2
V: TRBV20-1
DNA: TGCAGTGCTAGAGATCGGGACTATCAGTACTTC
CDR3: CSARDRDYQYF

J: TRBJ2-6
size: -
D: -
V: TRBV10-2
DNA: TGCGCCAGCACTGACGGGGCCAACGTCCTGACTTTC
CDR3: CASTDGANVLTF

J: TRBJ2-3
size: many
D: TRBD1
V: TRBV7-2
DNA: TGTGCCAGCAGCACCAATATCAGGACAGGGACAGATACGCAGTATTTT
CDR3: CASSTNIRTGTDTQYF

J: TRBJ2-5
size: many
D: -
V: TRBV27
DNA: TGTGCCAGCAGCCACGGGACTTTCCCCACAGAGACCCAGTACTTC
CDR3: CASSHGTFPTETQYF

J: TRBJ2-7
size: many
D: -
V: TRBV9
DNA: TGTGCCAGCAGCGTAGAAGTGCGCCACCCTGCCGAGCAGTACTTC
CDR3: CASSVEVRHPAEQYF